Listed below are T cell receptor beta chains from one sample, sequenced in a study of blood T cell repertoires in COVID-19. The protocol was immunoSEQ multiplex PCR, while the TCRdb copy is restricted to in-frame clones and leaves out a portion. The sample has 170,000 or so clones; 65% to 85% are singletons. The sequenced material came from peripheral blood. The receptor source for this set is a woman aged 60-75 years with acute or convalescent COVID-19. Both conserved end residues are part of each CDR3. Each record gives: J gene, D gene, V gene, clone size, CDR3 DNA, CDR3 protein. A D gene is named only where the DNA matches it firmly. A clone size is listed for some rows: how often the clone was seen (once, few, many), or a class if it is expanded.

>TRBJ1-2|.|TRBV5-4|.
TGTGCCAGCAGCCTACCGCAGGGGCTCTATGGCTACACCTTC
CASSLPQGLYGYTF
>TRBJ2-1|.|TRBV30|.
TGTGCCTGGAATGGTAGGGGAACCTACAATGAGCAGTTCTTC
CAWNGRGTYNEQFF
>TRBJ1-2|.|TRBV6-1|.
TGTGCCAGCAGTGAAGCGCAACAGCGGGTCTATGGCTACACCTTC
CASSEAQQRVYGYTF
>TRBJ1-3|.|TRBV11-2|.
TGTGCCAGCAGCTTACCGGGAGGAAACACCATATATTTT
CASSLPGGNTIYF
>TRBJ1-2|TRBD1|TRBV28|.
TGTGCCAGCACCGCGGGACAGGCCCGGAACTATGGCTACACCTTC
CASTAGQARNYGYTF
>TRBJ1-1|.|TRBV19|.
TGTGCCAGTAAGCGGAATATGAACACTGAAGCTTTCTTT
CASKRNMNTEAFF
>TRBJ1-2|.|TRBV3-1/TRBV3-2|.
TGTGCCAGCAGCCGGACTGACCGTGGCTACACCTTC
CASSRTDRGYTF
>TRBJ1-5|.|TRBV19|.
TGTGCCAGTAGTCCCTTTTCGGGGGGGGTTCAGCCCCAGCATTTT
CASSPFSGGVQPQHF
>TRBJ1-2|.|TRBV12-3/TRBV12-4|few
TGTGCCAGCAGCCCAGGGCATAACTATGGCTACACCTTC
CASSPGHNYGYTF
>TRBJ2-3|TRBD1|TRBV7-9|.
TGTGCCAGCAGCCAACAGGGGGGCACAGATACGCAGTATTTT
CASSQQGGTDTQYF
>TRBJ1-1|TRBD1|TRBV27|.
TGTGCCAGCACCCTAGGAGGGACAGGGGTAGCTTTCTTT
CASTLGGTGVAFF
>TRBJ1-2|TRBD1|TRBV12-3/TRBV12-4|.
TGTGCCAGCAGGGGGGACAGGGCCTTTGGCTACACCTTC
CASRGDRAFGYTF
>TRBJ1-1|.|TRBV18|.
TGTGCCAGCTCAGACAGGACGGTTACTGAAGCTTTCTTT
CASSDRTVTEAFF
>TRBJ2-7|TRBD2|TRBV9|.
TGTGCCAGCAGCACCGGGACTAGCGGCTACGAGCAGTACTTC
CASSTGTSGYEQYF
>TRBJ1-4|.|TRBV21-1|.
TGTGCCAGCAGCAAAGCGCGGGAGCCCCCCTTCGAAAAACTGTTTTTT
CASSKAREPPFEKLFF
>TRBJ1-2|.|TRBV6-5|.
TGTGCCAGCAGGACAGGTCAAGGCTATGGCTACACCTTC
CASRTGQGYGYTF
>TRBJ2-1|.|TRBV5-4|few
TGTGCCAGCAGCTTGGCCCTCGGCTTACCTAGTGGGCAGTTCTTC
CASSLALGLPSGQFF
>TRBJ1-4|TRBD1|TRBV5-1|.
TGCGCCAGCAGCTACGGGACAGGGGGCCGGGAAAAACTGTTTTTT
CASSYGTGGREKLFF
>TRBJ1-2|.|TRBV3-1/TRBV3-2|.
TGTGCCAGCAGCCAAGTCGAAGGGGGACCCTATGGCTACACCTTC
CASSQVEGGPYGYTF
>TRBJ2-1|.|TRBV29-1|.
TGCAGCTGGGGAACAGGCTACAATGAGCAGTTCTTC
CSWGTGYNEQFF
>TRBJ1-2|.|TRBV7-2|.
TGTGCCAGCAGCTTATTCGGGGATGGCTACACCTTC
CASSLFGDGYTF
>TRBJ1-1|.|TRBV7-9|.
TGTGCCAGCAGCTTAGCTCTGGGGCTAAACACTGAAGCTTTCTTT
CASSLALGLNTEAFF
>TRBJ1-1|.|TRBV6-5|.
TGTGCCAGCAGTTCGACAGGATTCACTGAAGCTTTCTTT
CASSSTGFTEAFF
>TRBJ1-2|.|TRBV4-2|.
TGTGCCAGCAGCTTACAGGGAGCCCCCAAGGGCTACACCTTC
CASSLQGAPKGYTF
>TRBJ2-7|TRBD2|TRBV7-2|.
TGTGCCAGCAGCCAACAACCGGGACTAGTCTCCTACGAGCAGTACTTC
CASSQQPGLVSYEQYF
>TRBJ1-6|TRBD1|TRBV18|few
TGTGCCAGCTCAAGGGGGACAGGGCAATTCACCCTCCACTTT
CASSRGTGQFTLHF
>TRBJ2-7|.|TRBV3-1/TRBV3-2|once
TGTGCCAGCAGCCAAGATTCCAGGGGCCTTCTCTCCTACGAGCAGTACTTC
CASSQDSRGLLSYEQYF
>TRBJ2-5|.|TRBV4-2|.
TGTGCCAGCAGCCAATTTAATAACAGGGTGAGGGAGACCCAGTACTTC
CASSQFNNRVRETQYF
>TRBJ1-5|TRBD1|TRBV6-1|.
TGTGCCATCAGTGAACAGGGGTATAGCAATCAGCCCCAGCATTTT
CAISEQGYSNQPQHF
>TRBJ2-1|TRBD2|TRBV3-1/TRBV3-2|few
TGTGCCAGCGGCGGGGGGGGCCGTTCCAATGAGCAGTTCTTC
CASGGGGRSNEQFF
>TRBJ1-2|.|TRBV7-9|few
TGTGCCAGCAGCTTAGATACAGGTTATGGCTACACCTTC
CASSLDTGYGYTF
>TRBJ2-2|TRBD1|TRBV19|.
TGTGCCAGTAGTAATCGGCAGGGGGACACCGGGGAGCTGTTTTTT
CASSNRQGDTGELFF
>TRBJ2-5|TRBD1|TRBV5-1|once
TGCGCCAGCAGCTTGGGGGGGACAGGGGGCGAGACCCAGTACTTC
CASSLGGTGGETQYF
>TRBJ2-7|TRBD1|TRBV10-3|few
TGTGCCATCAGTGCTTTAGGGACAGGGGGCGGTTACGAGCAGTACTTC
CAISALGTGGGYEQYF
>TRBJ1-2|TRBD1|TRBV11-2|.
TGTGCCAGCAGCTCCGGGACAGGGACTTTCTATGGCTACACCTTC
CASSSGTGTFYGYTF
>TRBJ2-1|TRBD2|TRBV11-1|.
TGTGCCAGCAGCCTACTAGCGGGGGGTGTCCATGAGCAGTTCTTC
CASSLLAGGVHEQFF
>TRBJ1-1|TRBD1|TRBV5-4|.
TGTGCCAGCAGCCCGGCAGGGGGCCAGAACACTGAAGCTTTCTTT
CASSPAGGQNTEAFF
>TRBJ1-6|.|TRBV7-9|.
TGTGCCAGCAGCTCCCTAGTGGGTTTATCCCTCCACTTT
CASSSLVGLSLHF
>TRBJ2-5|TRBD2|TRBV4-3|.
TGCGCCAGCAGCCAAGGACGGACTAGCGGGGAAGGGGAGACCCAGTACTTC
CASSQGRTSGEGETQYF
>TRBJ1-1|.|TRBV10-3|.
TGTGCCATCTCTACAGGGTTGTGGACTGAAGCTTTCTTT
CAISTGLWTEAFF
>TRBJ2-3|TRBD2|TRBV28|.
TGTGCCAGCAGTTTAGAGGGATTGCGGCGGGGGGGCGCAGATACGCAGTATTTT
CASSLEGLRRGGADTQYF